Given below is one TCR beta chain in context. CDR3 length: 14 residues. Deletions cut 3 bases from V and 5 bases from J, with 12 bases between. CDR1 KGHDR and CDR2 SFDVKD come from the germline V gene. The table came from immunoSEQ multiplex PCR; TCRdb's copy has only in-frame clones and leaves some out. Among approximately 100,000 clones listed, just over 85% were seen once. The data stem from a study of control samples from healthy donors and cancer patients. The chain is built from TRBV24-1 and TRBJ2-5; D is ambiguous. The specimen sequenced was blood. This sequence was found in a man aged 30 to 45 in good health. The chain's CDR3 is CATSDVEKFETQYF. In DNA, the CDR3 is TGTGCCACCAGTGATGTGGAGAAGTTTGAGACCCAGTACTTC.